The sequence of this T cell receptor (beta chain) was determined in a study of tumor-infiltrating lymphocytes in primary liver carcinoma. Whole-study results and caveats: A significantly higher top-250-clone fraction was found in tumors than in blood (p = 0.039). About 7-25% of top clones, no more, were shared by all five regions.

Germline assignment: CDR1 SGHDN and CDR2 FVKESK. There are 14 residues in the CDR3. Turning to this clonotype: What it recognizes is unknown. One junction end disagrees with the germline gene, perhaps due to a read error.

Constant-region priming of about 520 ng total RNA yielded TCR beta cDNA. Slightly modified ARM-PCR, run as three nested multiplex PCR rounds, produced the TCR beta libraries. Rounds one and two of PCR, each of 10 cycles, were primed with TRBV1-TRBV30 forward primers and a C-beta reverse primer. TCRdb ran MiXCR on the multiplex PCR reads and lists one entry per CDR3 protein. The sample has 84,000 or so distinct CDR3 sequences; about three quarters are singletons. For each extraction, RNA and DNA were obtained together from about 21-30 mg of unsorted bulk tissue. Five separate regions per tumor were sampled.

This TCR came from a middle-aged man with primary liver carcinoma and hepatitis B virus infection. The sequenced sample consisted of liver tumor tissue from sampling region 1. Specified subset: tumor region T1, superior pole. This chain uses TRBV14 with TRBJ1-2; TRBD1 might be the D (5 bases). This CDR3 reads CANSQYETASPLTF. CDR3 nucleotide sequence: TGTGCCAACAGCCAATATGAGACAGCCTCCCCCCTCACATTC.